The 21 T cell receptor beta chains in this list originate from one sample, sequenced in a study of low-dose radiotherapy and immunotherapy resistance in tumors. TRAV- and TRBV-specific primers were used for first-strand cDNA, which covered alpha and beta chains. With a V-primer adapter and a constant-region primer, TCRs were amplified for about 22 PCR cycles. TCRdb reanalysed the reads using MiXCR and keeps one entry per CDR3 protein. The table has some 11,000 distinct CDR3 sequences, roughly half seen once; the top ten hold roughly 8%. These TCRs come from a human donor with advanced metastatic prostate, ovarian, gallbladder or colorectal cancer (not recorded which). This table probably holds off-target reads from a library built for another chain.

The chain is built from TRBV12-3 or TRBV12-4 and TRBJ1-6; D not certain. The CDR3 is 14 residues long. V dropped 7 bases and J dropped 0 bases, with 7 bases sitting between them. CDR3 DNA sequence: TGTGCCAGCATAGGGAGCTCCTATAATTCACCCCTCCACTTT. Translating gives CASIGSSYNSPLHF.

This clonotype was recorded only once. The genes are TRBV7-3 and TRBJ1-4, with D unresolved. From germline, CDR1 is SGHTA and CDR2 FQGTGA. There are 13 residues in the CDR3. Between the trimmed V and J ends, which lost 5 bases and 8 bases, there was a span of 12 bases. The CDR3 protein is CASSERRGEKLFF. The CDR3 DNA reads as TGTGCCAGCAGCGAAAGAAGAGGGGAAAAACTGTTTTTT.

A few counts support this clonotype. The V call is TRBV5-4, the J call TRBJ2-7, with D possibly being TRBD1 or TRBD2 (5 bases each). CDR1 and CDR2 from the germline V gene are SGHNT and YYREEE (reference sequence). Trimming took off 4 bases at V and 6 bases at J, with 14 bases between the two ends. The CDR3 sequence is 13 residues long. The CDR3 loop reads CASSPRTGREQYF. The CDR3 nucleotides read TGTGCCAGCAGCCCGAGGACGGGGCGCGAGCAGTACTTC. Drawing the rest from reference TRBV5-4 and TRBJ2-7, the complete variable domain is ETGVTQSPTHLIKTRGQQVTLRCSSQSGHNTVSWYQQALGQGPQFIFQYYREEENGRGNFPPRFSGLQFPNYSSELNVNALELDDSALYLCASSPRTGREQYFGPGTRLTVT.

The sample holds a few counts of this clonotype. CDR3 DNA sequence: TGTGCCAGCAGTTCGGACAGGGCCACTGAAGCTTTCTTT. Translating gives CASSSDRATEAFF. This chain uses TRBV28 with TRBJ1-1; TRBD1 matches 8 bases. CDR1 and CDR2 (germline): MDHEN, SYDVKM. This CDR3 contains 13 residues. V lost 4 bases, J lost 4 bases, and 2 bases stayed unmatched.

The chain uses TRBV13 and TRBJ2-5; 7 bases map to TRBD2. The CDR3 covers 13 residues. The V gene's germline CDR1 is PRHDT and CDR2 FYEKMQ (reference sequence). The junction had 1 base not matched to a gene; V was cut back by 1 base and J by 5 bases. CDR3 DNA sequence: TGTGCCAGCAGCTTAGTGCGGGGGGAGACCCAGTACTTC. It translates to CASSLVRGETQYF.

The chain links TRBV3-1 to TRBJ2-1, with 9 bases aligning to TRBD2. J lost 3 bases, V lost 4 bases, and 7 bases had no gene match. CDR3 length: 16 residues. Germline assignment: CDR1 LGHDT and CDR2 YNNKEL (reference sequence). The CDR3 is CASSPFSAGGYNEQFF. The CDR3 bases are TGTGCCAGCAGCCCATTTTCAGCGGGGGGCTACAATGAGCAGTTCTTC.

This clonotype has a handful of counts. This chain links TRBV11-2 with TRBJ2-1; D is possibly TRBD1 (5 bases). Trimming stripped 5 bases from V and 6 bases from J, with 11 bases between. The CDR3 is 13 amino acids. CDR1 is SGHAT and CDR2 is FQNNGV in the germline V gene. CDR3 sequence reads: CASSLGARNEQFF. The CDR3 nucleotides are TGTGCCAGCAGCCTAGGGGCGCGCAATGAGCAGTTCTTC.

The rearrangement uses TRBV28 and TRBJ2-3; the match to TRBD2 covers 10 bases. The CDR3 runs 14 residues. The germline CDR1 and CDR2 sequences are MDHEN and SYDVKM. J was trimmed by 6 bases and V by 5 bases; bases with no gene match: 5. As DNA, the CDR3 is TGTGCCAGCAGTCGAACTAGCGGGAAGGATACGCAGTATTTT. It specifies CASSRTSGKDTQYF.

This chain links TRBV20-1 with TRBJ2-3; D unclear. The CDR3 spans 11 residues. CDR1 is DFQATT, CDR2 SNEGSKA, per germline (reference sequence). The V end lost 7 bases, the J end lost 4 bases, and 9 bases lay between the germline ends. CDR3 bases: TGCAGTGTTTCCTCCGCAGATACGCAGTATTTT. This gives the protein CSVSSADTQYF.

To note about this clonotype: Germline and junction disagree at one end, which may indicate a read error. This chain connects TRBV5-1 to TRBJ1-1, with TRBD1 as a possible D gene (6 bases). This CDR3 spans 18 amino acids. Germline CDR1 SGHRS, CDR2 YFSETQ. CDR3 protein: CASAWTGPQATGGAEASF. CDR3 nucleotides: TGCGCCAGCGCTTGGACGGGGCCTCAGGCGACGGGGGGGGCTGAAGCTTCCTTT. Combining the CDR3 with reference TRBV5-1 and TRBJ1-1 gives the whole variable domain KAGVTQTPRYLIKTRGQQVTLSCSPISGHRSVSWYQQTPGQGLQFLFEYFSETQRNKGNFPGRFSGRQFSNSRSEMNVSTLELGDSALYLCASAWTGPQATGGAEASFGQGTRLTVV.

The chain joins TRBV28 to TRBJ2-3, with a possible D match to TRBD2 (6 bases). In germline, CDR1 is MDHEN, CDR2 SYDVKM. This CDR3 contains 15 residues. V dropped 6 bases and J dropped 1 base, with 14 bases sitting between them. The CDR3 reads CASRADYKGTDTQYF. In DNA, the CDR3 is TGTGCCAGCAGGGCGGACTATAAAGGCACAGATACGCAGTATTTT.

The rearrangement uses TRBV27 and TRBJ1-1; no firm D call. In germline, CDR1 is MNHEY, CDR2 SMNVEV (reference sequence). The length of the CDR3 is 12 residues. Trimming stripped 6 bases from V and 1 base from J, with 6 bases between. The CDR3 DNA reads TGTGCCAGCAGGGGCGGGAACACTGAAGCTTTCTTT. This gives the protein CASRGGNTEAFF.

The CDR3 DNA reads as TGTGCCAGCAGCCCTGTGGGCGGGGGGGCCGGCACCGGGGAGCTGTTTTTT. It yields the protein CASSPVGGGAGTGELFF. The chain couples TRBV5-4 to TRBJ2-2; 9 bases fit TRBD2. The germline gives CDR1 SGHNT, CDR2 YYREEE (reference sequence). There are 17 residues in the CDR3. J gave up 4 bases and V 4 bases, and 11 bases lay outside the gene matches.

This chain joins TRBV5-4 and TRBJ2-1; 7 nucleotides align to TRBD2. This CDR3 spans 12 amino acids. After removal of 3 bases from V and 8 bases from J, the junction contained 2 bases not matched to a gene. In germline, CDR1 is SGHNT, CDR2 YYREEE (reference sequence). Here the CDR3 reads CASSWGGDEQFF. The CDR3 nucleotides read TGTGCCAGCAGCTGGGGGGGGGATGAGCAGTTCTTC. The full variable domain, with the rest looked up from reference TRBV5-4 and TRBJ2-1, is ETGVTQSPTHLIKTRGQQVTLRCSSQSGHNTVSWYQQALGQGPQFIFQYYREEENGRGNFPPRFSGLQFPNYSSELNVNALELDDSALYLCASSWGGDEQFFGPGTRLTVL.

This clonotype was recorded once. V is TRBV12-3 or TRBV12-4 and J is TRBJ2-1; D is unclear. The CDR3 runs 11 residues. V shed 4 bases and J shed 7 bases, with 5 bases lying between them. CDR3 sequence: CASSSKNEQFF. The CDR3, as DNA: TGTGCCAGCAGTTCGAAGAATGAGCAGTTCTTC.

This sequence joins TRBV5-1 and TRBJ2-7, with 9 bases aligning to TRBD2. Trimming removed 0 bases from V and 4 bases from J; junction bases left unmatched: 5. Germline CDR1 SGHRS, CDR2 YFSETQ. This CDR3 spans 15 amino acids. As DNA, the CDR3 is TGCGCCAGCAGCTTGGGAGCGGGAGGTTGGTACGAGCAGTACTTC. As protein: CASSLGAGGWYEQYF.

The rearrangement uses TRBV6-6 and TRBJ2-7, with 13 nucleotides matching TRBD2. Trimming took 2 bases from V and 5 from J; bases not matched to a gene: 3. Germline V CDR1 and CDR2: MNHNY, SVGAGI (reference sequence). The CDR3 extends over 15 amino acids. Here the CDR3 DNA reads TGTGCCAGCAGTTACGGGACTAGCGGGATCGACGAGCAGTACTTC. Its protein is CASSYGTSGIDEQYF.

This clonotype was observed a handful of times. This chain uses TRBV24-1 with TRBJ2-1, with 10 bases matching TRBD1. The CDR3 consists of 14 residues. From germline, CDR1 is KGHDR and CDR2 SFDVKD. V lost 5 bases to trimming and J lost 9 bases; unmatched junction nucleotides: 6. This CDR3 reads CATSGTGGSGEQFF. The CDR3 DNA reads TGTGCCACCAGTGGGACAGGGGGTTCCGGTGAGCAGTTCTTC.

The chain joins TRBV19 to TRBJ2-2; 8 bases agree with TRBD1. CDR3 length: 14 amino acids. V shed 5 bases, J shed 4 bases, and the junction held 3 bases outside the gene matches. CDR1 LNHDA and CDR2 SQIVND come from the germline V gene (reference sequence). Written as DNA, the CDR3 is TGTGCCAGTAGTGTTGACAGGGGCACCGGGGAGCTGTTTTTT. As protein: CASSVDRGTGELFF.

The chain uses TRBV29-1 and TRBJ2-1; 9 positions agree with TRBD1. The germline V gene has CDR1 SQVTM and CDR2 ANQGSEA. V shed 2 bases and J 2 bases; nucleotides not matched to a gene: 4. The CDR3 has 15 amino acids. The CDR3 sequence: CSVESRDRAYNEQFF. As DNA, the CDR3 is TGCAGCGTTGAATCCCGGGACAGGGCCTACAATGAGCAGTTCTTC.

The table lists this clonotype with a few counts. This sequence joins TRBV10-3 and TRBJ2-2; the D call may be TRBD1 or TRBD2 (5 bases each). The CDR3 length is 12 residues. V was cut by 3 bases and J by 8 bases, with 7 bases left in between. Per the germline V gene, CDR1 is ENHRY and CDR2 is SYGVKD. The CDR3 coding sequence is TGTGCCATCAGTGAAGGGACGGGGGAGCTGTTTTTT. Translated: CAISEGTGELFF.